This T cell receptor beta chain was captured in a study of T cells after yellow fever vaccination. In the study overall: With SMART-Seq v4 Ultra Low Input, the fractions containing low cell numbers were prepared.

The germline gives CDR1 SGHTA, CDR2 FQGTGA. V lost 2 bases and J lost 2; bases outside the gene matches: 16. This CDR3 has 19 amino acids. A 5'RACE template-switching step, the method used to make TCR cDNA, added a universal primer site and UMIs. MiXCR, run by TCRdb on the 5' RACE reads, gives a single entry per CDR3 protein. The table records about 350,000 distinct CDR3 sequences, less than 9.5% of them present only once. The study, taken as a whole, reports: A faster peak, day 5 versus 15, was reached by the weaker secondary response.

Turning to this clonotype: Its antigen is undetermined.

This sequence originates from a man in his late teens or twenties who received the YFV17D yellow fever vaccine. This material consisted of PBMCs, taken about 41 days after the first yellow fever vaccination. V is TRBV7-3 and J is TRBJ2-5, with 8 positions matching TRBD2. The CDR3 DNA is TGTGCCAGCAGCTTATCCCCCTACGGCGGGGGGCTTGGTCAAGAGACCCAGTACTTC. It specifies CASSLSPYGGGLGQETQYF.